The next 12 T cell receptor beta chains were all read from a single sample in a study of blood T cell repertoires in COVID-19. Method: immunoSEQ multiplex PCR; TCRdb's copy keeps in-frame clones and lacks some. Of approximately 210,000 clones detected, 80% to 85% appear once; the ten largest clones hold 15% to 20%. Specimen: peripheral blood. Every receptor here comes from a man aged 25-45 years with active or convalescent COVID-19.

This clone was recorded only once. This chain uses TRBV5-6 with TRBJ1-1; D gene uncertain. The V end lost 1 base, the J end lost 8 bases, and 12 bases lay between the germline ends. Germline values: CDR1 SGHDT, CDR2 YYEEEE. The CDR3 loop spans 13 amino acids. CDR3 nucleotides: TGTGCCAGCAGCTTGTTGACTTTCGAGGAAGCTTTCTTT. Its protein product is CASSLLTFEEAFF.

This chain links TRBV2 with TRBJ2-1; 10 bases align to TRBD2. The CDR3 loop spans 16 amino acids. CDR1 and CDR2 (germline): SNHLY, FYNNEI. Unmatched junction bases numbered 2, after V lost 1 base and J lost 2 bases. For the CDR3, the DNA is TGTGCCAGCAGTGAAGTTAGCGGGAGGCCCTACAATGAGCAGTTCTTC. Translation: CASSEVSGRPYNEQFF.

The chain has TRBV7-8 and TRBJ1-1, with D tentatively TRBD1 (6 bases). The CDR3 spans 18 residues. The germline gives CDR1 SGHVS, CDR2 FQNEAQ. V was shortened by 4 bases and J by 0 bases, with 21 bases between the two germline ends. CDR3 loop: CASSSRPGGGVLNTEAFF. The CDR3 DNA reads TGTGCCAGCAGCTCGCGACCGGGGGGCGGAGTCCTGAACACTGAAGCTTTCTTT.

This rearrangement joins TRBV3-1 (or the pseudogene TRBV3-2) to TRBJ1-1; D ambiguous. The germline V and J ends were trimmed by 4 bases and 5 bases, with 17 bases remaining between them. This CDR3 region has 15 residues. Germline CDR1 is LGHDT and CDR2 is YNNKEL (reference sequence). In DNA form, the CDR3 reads TGTGCCAGCAGCCCCCCTGGGTCCCGGCGGACTGAAGCTTTCTTT. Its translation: CASSPPGSRRTEAFF.

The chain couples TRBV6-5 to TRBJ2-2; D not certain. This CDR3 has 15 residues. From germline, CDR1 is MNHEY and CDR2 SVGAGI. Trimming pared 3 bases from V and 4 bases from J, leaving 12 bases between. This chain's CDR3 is CASSYETHGTGELFF. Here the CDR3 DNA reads TGTGCCAGCAGTTATGAGACACACGGCACCGGGGAGCTGTTTTTT.

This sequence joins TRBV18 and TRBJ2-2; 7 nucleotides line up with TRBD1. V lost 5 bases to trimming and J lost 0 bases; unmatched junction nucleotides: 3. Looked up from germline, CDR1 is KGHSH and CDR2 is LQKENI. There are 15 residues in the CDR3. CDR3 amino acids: CASSRQGANTGELFF. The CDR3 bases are TGTGCCAGCTCAAGACAGGGCGCGAACACCGGGGAGCTGTTTTTT. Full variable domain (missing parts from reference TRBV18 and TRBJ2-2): NAGVMQNPRHLVRRRGQEARLRCSPMKGHSHVYWYRQLPEEGLKFMVYLQKENIIDESGMPKERFSAEFPKEGPSILRIQQVVRGDSAAYFCASSRQGANTGELFFGEGSRLTVL.

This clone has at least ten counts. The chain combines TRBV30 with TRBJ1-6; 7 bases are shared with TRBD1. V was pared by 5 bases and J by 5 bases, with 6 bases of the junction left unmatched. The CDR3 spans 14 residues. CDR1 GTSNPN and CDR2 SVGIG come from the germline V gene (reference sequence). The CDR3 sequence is CAWAQGVNNSPLHF. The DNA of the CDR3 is TGTGCCTGGGCTCAGGGGGTGAATAATTCACCCCTCCACTTT. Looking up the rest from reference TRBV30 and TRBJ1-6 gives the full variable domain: SQTIHQWPATLVQPVGSPLSLECTVEGTSNPNLYWYRQAAGRGLQLLFYSVGIGQISSEVPQNLSASRPQDRQFILSSKKLLLSDSGFYLCAWAQGVNNSPLHFGNGTRLTVT.

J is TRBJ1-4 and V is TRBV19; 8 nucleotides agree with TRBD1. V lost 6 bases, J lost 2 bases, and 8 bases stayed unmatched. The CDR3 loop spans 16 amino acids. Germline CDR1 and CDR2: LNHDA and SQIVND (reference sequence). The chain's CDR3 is CASRNQGAATNEKLFF. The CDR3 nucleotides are TGTGCCAGTAGGAACCAGGGGGCCGCTACTAATGAAAAACTGTTTTTT.

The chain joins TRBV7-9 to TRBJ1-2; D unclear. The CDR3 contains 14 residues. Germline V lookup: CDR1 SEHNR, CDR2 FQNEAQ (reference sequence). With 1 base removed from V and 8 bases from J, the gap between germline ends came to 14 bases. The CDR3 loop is CASSLGQSPRGYTF. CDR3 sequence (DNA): TGTGCCAGCAGCTTAGGTCAAAGTCCGCGGGGCTACACCTTC. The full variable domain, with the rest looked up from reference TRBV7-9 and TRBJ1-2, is DTGVSQNPRHKITKRGQNVTFRCDPISEHNRLYWYRQTLGQGPEFLTYFQNEAQLEKSRLLSDRFSAERPKGSFSTLEIQRTEQGDSAMYLCASSLGQSPRGYTFGSGTRLTVV.

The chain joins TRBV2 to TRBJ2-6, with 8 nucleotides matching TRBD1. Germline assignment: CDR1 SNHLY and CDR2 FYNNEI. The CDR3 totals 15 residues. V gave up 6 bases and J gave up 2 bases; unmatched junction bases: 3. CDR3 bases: TGTGCCAGCAGACGCAGGGGGCCTGGGGCCAACGTCCTGACTTTC. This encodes CASRRRGPGANVLTF.

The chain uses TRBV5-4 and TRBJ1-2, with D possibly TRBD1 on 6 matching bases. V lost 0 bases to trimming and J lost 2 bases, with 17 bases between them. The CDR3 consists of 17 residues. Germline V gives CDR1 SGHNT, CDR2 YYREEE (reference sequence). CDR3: CASSLAGTGQRNYGYTF. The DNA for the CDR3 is TGTGCCAGCAGCTTGGCCGGAACAGGACAGCGAAACTATGGCTACACCTTC.

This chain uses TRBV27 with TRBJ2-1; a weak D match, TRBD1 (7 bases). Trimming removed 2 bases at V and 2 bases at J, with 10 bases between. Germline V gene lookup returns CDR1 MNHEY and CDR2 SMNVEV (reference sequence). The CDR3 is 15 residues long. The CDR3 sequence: CASSLDREAYNEQFF. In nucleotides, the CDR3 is TGTGCCAGCAGTTTAGACAGGGAGGCCTACAATGAGCAGTTCTTC.